One and the same sample provided the 17 T cell receptor beta chains below, sequenced in a study of cytomegalovirus exposure and HLA in healthy donors. Repertoires were generated with immunoSEQ multiplex PCR, while TCRdb's copy carries only in-frame clones and drops some. The profile shows roughly 260,000 clones, 90% of them singletons. The sample taken for sequencing was PBMCs. These receptors all come from a woman aged 18 to 35 in good health and CMV-seronegative.

The chain is built from TRBV11-2 and TRBJ2-3, with 8 nucleotides matching TRBD1. CDR3 size: 13 residues. J was trimmed by 6 bases and V by 5 bases; bases with no gene match: 4. Germline CDR1 is SGHAT and CDR2 is FQNNGV. The CDR3 here is CASSQRTGDTQYF. CDR3 nucleotides: TGTGCCAGCAGCCAAAGGACAGGGGATACGCAGTATTTT. Together with reference TRBV11-2 and TRBJ2-3, the CDR3 gives the full variable domain: EAGVAQSPRYKIIEKRQSVAFWCNPISGHATLYWYQQILGQGPKLLIQFQNNGVVDDSQLPKDRFSAERLKGVDSTLKIQPAKLEDSAVYLCASSQRTGDTQYFGPGTRLTVL.

This chain connects TRBV11-1 to TRBJ1-1; D remains unclear. CDR1 is SGHAT, CDR2 FQDESV, per germline (reference sequence). V shed 0 bases and J shed 5 bases, with 7 bases lying between them. This CDR3 spans 13 amino acids. For the CDR3, the DNA is TGTGCCAGCAGCTTAGCTTTGCGGACTGAAGCTTTCTTT. This encodes CASSLALRTEAFF.

The J gene is TRBJ1-2, the V gene TRBV5-6; D is unclear. The germline V and J ends were trimmed by 0 bases and 8 bases, with 20 bases remaining between them. CDR3 length equals 16 residues. Germline V gene sequence: CDR1 SGHDT, CDR2 YYEEEE. The CDR3 loop is CASSLGVMEGKDGYTF. The CDR3 coding sequence is TGTGCCAGCAGCTTGGGGGTCATGGAGGGAAAGGACGGCTACACCTTC.

A word on this clone: This specimen includes other DNA sequences encoding the same CDR3. The gene calls are TRBV11-2 and TRBJ2-7; 10 positions match TRBD1. The J segment lost 4 bases and the V segment lost 3 bases, leaving 0 bases of the junction unmatched. The CDR3 totals 13 residues. CDR1 and CDR2 from the germline V gene are SGHAT and FQNNGV. The DNA for the CDR3 is TGTGCCAGCAGCTTGGACAGGGGGTACGAGCAGTACTTC. Amino acid sequence: CASSLDRGYEQYF.

V and J are TRBV15 and TRBJ2-1; a possible D gene is TRBD2 (5 bases). Germline V gene sequence: CDR1 LNHNV, CDR2 YYDKDF (reference sequence). The V and J ends lost 0 bases and 6 bases respectively, with 12 bases between them. The CDR3 sequence is 15 residues long. CDR3 region: CATSRDGLGGNEQFF. The CDR3, as DNA: TGTGCCACCAGCAGAGATGGGTTAGGAGGCAATGAGCAGTTCTTC.

This chain connects TRBV7-8 to TRBJ2-2; maybe TRBD1 (6 bases). V shed 3 bases and J shed 4 bases, with 12 bases lying between them. Germline-derived CDR1 and CDR2 are SGHVS and FQNEAQ. The CDR3 extends over 15 amino acids. CDR3 loop: CASSFRDRSTGELFF. The DNA of the CDR3 is TGTGCCAGCAGCTTCAGAGACAGGAGCACCGGGGAGCTGTTTTTT.

CDR3 in DNA: TGTGCCAGCAGTTTGATCCAGGGTAGCTCACCCCTCCACTTT. This encodes CASSLIQGSSPLHF. The rearrangement links TRBV28 to TRBJ1-6, with a tentative D call TRBD1 (5 bases). The germline gives CDR1 MDHEN, CDR2 SYDVKM. This CDR3 contains 14 residues. Trimming took off 3 bases at V and 10 bases at J, with 13 bases between the two ends.

The rearrangement joins TRBV7-9 to TRBJ2-7; 9 bases are shared with TRBD1. Trimming took 5 bases from V and 5 from J; bases not matched to a gene: 10. This CDR3 has 15 amino acids. Germline assignment: CDR1 SEHNR and CDR2 FQNEAQ (reference sequence). For the CDR3, the DNA is TGTGCCAGCAGCAAACAGGGGGCGCTGGCCAACGAGCAGTACTTC. Its protein is CASSKQGALANEQYF.

The sample holds one count of this clone. The chain couples TRBV15 to TRBJ2-5; possible D gene TRBD1, 5 bases. CDR3 length: 15 residues. V was clipped by 2 bases and J by 4 bases, with 14 bases between them. From germline, CDR1 is LNHNV and CDR2 YYDKDF (reference sequence). This CDR3 is CATSRSRDWGETQYF. CDR3 in DNA: TGTGCCACCAGCAGAAGCAGGGATTGGGGAGAGACCCAGTACTTC. Variable domain in full (rest from reference TRBV15 and TRBJ2-5): DAMVIQNPRYQVTQFGKPVTLSCSQTLNHNVMYWYQQKSSQAPKLLFHYYDKDFNNEADTPDNFQSRRPNTSFCFLDIRSPGLGDTAMYLCATSRSRDWGETQYFGPGTRLLVL.

CDR3 sequence: CASSLAEQGDEQYV. Written as DNA, the CDR3 is TGCGCCAGCAGCTTGGCCGAACAGGGGGACGAGCAGTACGTC. The chain joins TRBV5-1 to TRBJ2-7; 8 nucleotides align to TRBD1. The germline V gene has CDR1 SGHRS and CDR2 YFSETQ. V lost 0 bases, J lost 5 bases, and 4 bases stayed unmatched. The CDR3 length is 14 residues.

The V gene is TRBV11-2, the J gene TRBJ2-1; the D gene is possibly TRBD2 (6 bases). The germline gives CDR1 SGHAT, CDR2 FQNNGV. This CDR3 has 17 amino acids. V was trimmed by 0 bases and J by 3 bases, leaving 15 bases between them. The CDR3 DNA reads as TGTGCCAGCAGCTTAGAAGTCTCCAGGCGGGACTACAATGAGCAGTTCTTC. It encodes CASSLEVSRRDYNEQFF. Supplemented by reference TRBV11-2 and TRBJ2-1, the full variable domain reads EAGVAQSPRYKIIEKRQSVAFWCNPISGHATLYWYQQILGQGPKLLIQFQNNGVVDDSQLPKDRFSAERLKGVDSTLKIQPAKLEDSAVYLCASSLEVSRRDYNEQFFGPGTRLTVL.

The CDR3: CASSEAYRGRDEKLFF. DNA for the CDR3: TGTGCCAGCAGTGAAGCATACAGGGGGAGGGATGAAAAACTGTTTTTT. The V gene is TRBV6-1, the J gene TRBJ1-4; 8 bases agree with TRBD1. Germline trimming cut 0 bases from V and 6 bases from J; bases unmatched to any gene: 6. The CDR3 covers 16 residues. Per the germline V gene, CDR1 is MNHNS and CDR2 is SASEGT.

The J gene is TRBJ2-7, the V gene TRBV30; D is uncertain. CDR1 and CDR2 from the germline V gene are GTSNPN and SVGIG (reference sequence). V was pared by 7 bases and J by 2 bases, with 12 bases between. The CDR3 loop spans 12 amino acids. The CDR3 loop is CASGTAAYEQYF. The DNA for the CDR3 is TGTGCCTCCGGAACAGCCGCCTACGAGCAGTACTTC.

V usage is TRBV5-1 and J usage is TRBJ2-4; D perhaps matches TRBD2 (5 bases). Trimming removed 2 bases at V and 3 bases at J, with 18 bases between. Germline V lookup: CDR1 SGHRS, CDR2 YFSETQ. The CDR3 loop spans 17 amino acids. This CDR3 is CASSLIGPDGDKNIQYF. CDR3 in DNA: TGCGCCAGCAGCTTAATCGGGCCGGACGGGGACAAAAACATTCAGTACTTC.

V and J are TRBV6-1 and TRBJ2-1; D may be TRBD1 (6 bases). V dropped 5 bases and J dropped 8 bases, with 19 bases sitting between them. The CDR3 has 15 amino acids. Germline assignment: CDR1 MNHNS and CDR2 SASEGT. The CDR3 sequence: CASSMGAPPGYEQFF. The CDR3 coding sequence is TGTGCCAGCAGTATGGGGGCACCCCCTGGCTATGAGCAGTTCTTC.

The chain recombines TRBV7-8 with TRBJ1-1; D remains ambiguous. This CDR3 has 15 residues. V shed 3 bases and J shed 3 bases, with 14 bases lying between them. Germline V CDR1 and CDR2: SGHVS, FQNEAQ. CDR3 amino acids: CASSFVYLRDTEAFF. The CDR3 region has the DNA TGTGCCAGCAGCTTCGTCTACCTACGGGACACTGAAGCTTTCTTT.

The chain combines TRBV6-6 with TRBJ1-4; 10 nucleotides line up with TRBD1. The CDR3 runs to 14 residues. V was clipped by 7 bases and J by 7 bases; unmatched bases: 6. Looked up from germline, CDR1 is MNHNY and CDR2 is SVGAGI (reference sequence). This chain's CDR3 is CASTLRDRGEKLFF. In DNA, the CDR3 is TGTGCCAGCACCCTCCGGGACAGGGGTGAAAAACTGTTTTTT.